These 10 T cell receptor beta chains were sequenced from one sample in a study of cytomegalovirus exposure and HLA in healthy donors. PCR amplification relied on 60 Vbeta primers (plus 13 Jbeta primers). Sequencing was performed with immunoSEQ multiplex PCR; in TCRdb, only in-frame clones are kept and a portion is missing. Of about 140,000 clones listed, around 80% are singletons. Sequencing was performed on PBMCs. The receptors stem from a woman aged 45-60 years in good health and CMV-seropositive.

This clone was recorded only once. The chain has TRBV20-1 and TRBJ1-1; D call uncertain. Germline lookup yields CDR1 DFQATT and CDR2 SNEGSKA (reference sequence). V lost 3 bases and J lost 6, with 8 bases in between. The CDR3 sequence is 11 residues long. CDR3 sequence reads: CSASLFSEAFF. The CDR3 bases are TGCAGTGCTAGTTTATTTTCTGAAGCTTTCTTT.

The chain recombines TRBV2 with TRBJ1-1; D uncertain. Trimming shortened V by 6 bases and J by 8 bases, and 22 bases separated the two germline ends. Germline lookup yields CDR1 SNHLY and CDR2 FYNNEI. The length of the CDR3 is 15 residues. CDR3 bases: TGTGCCAGCAGCCCCCCCCAACAGTCCCCGTCGGAAGCTTTCTTT. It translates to CASSPPQQSPSEAFF.

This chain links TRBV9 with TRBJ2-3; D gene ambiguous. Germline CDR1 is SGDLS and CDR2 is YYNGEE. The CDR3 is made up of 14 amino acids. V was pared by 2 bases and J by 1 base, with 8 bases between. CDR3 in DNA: TGTGCCAGCAGCGTTATGTCCCGCACAGATACGCAGTATTTT. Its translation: CASSVMSRTDTQYF. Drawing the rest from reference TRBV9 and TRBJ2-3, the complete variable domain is DSGVTQTPKHLITATGQRVTLRCSPRSGDLSVYWYQQSLDQGLQFLIQYYNGEERAKGNILERFSAQQFPDLHSELNLSSLELGDSALYFCASSVMSRTDTQYFGPGTRLTVL.

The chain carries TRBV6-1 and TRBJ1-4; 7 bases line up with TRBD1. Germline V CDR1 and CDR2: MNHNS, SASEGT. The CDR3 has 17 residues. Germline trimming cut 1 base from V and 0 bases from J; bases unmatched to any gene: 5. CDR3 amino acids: CASSEGGGGATNEKLFF. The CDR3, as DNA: TGTGCCAGCAGTGAAGGTGGAGGGGGCGCAACTAATGAAAAACTGTTTTTT.

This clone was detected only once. CDR3 coding DNA: TGTGCCAGCAGTTTCGGGACTAGCGGGGTACGCGAGCAGTACTTC. Its translation is CASSFGTSGVREQYF. The V and J genes are TRBV27 and TRBJ2-7; 13 bases are shared with TRBD2. J was trimmed by 6 bases and V by 3 bases; bases with no gene match: 5. The CDR3 loop spans 15 amino acids. The V gene's germline CDR1 is MNHEY and CDR2 SMNVEV (reference sequence).

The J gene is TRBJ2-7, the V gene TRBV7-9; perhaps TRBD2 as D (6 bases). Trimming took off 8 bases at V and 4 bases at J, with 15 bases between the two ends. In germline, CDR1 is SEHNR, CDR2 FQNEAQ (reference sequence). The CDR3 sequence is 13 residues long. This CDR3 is CASLRRGEYEQYF. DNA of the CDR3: TGTGCCAGCCTGAGGAGGGGCGAATACGAGCAGTACTTC.

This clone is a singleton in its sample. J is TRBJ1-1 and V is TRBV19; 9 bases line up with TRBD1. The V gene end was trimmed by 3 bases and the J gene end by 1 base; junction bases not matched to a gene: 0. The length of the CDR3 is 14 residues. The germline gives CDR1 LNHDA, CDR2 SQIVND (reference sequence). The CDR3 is CASSMTGGNTEAFF. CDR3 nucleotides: TGTGCCAGTAGTATGACAGGGGGGAACACTGAAGCTTTCTTT.

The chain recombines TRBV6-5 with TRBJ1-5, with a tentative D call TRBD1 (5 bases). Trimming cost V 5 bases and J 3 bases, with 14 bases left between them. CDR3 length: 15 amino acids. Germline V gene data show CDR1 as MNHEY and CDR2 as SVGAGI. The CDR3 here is CASSPAWGDNQPQHF. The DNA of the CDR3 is TGTGCCAGCAGTCCTGCGTGGGGGGACAATCAGCCCCAGCATTTT.

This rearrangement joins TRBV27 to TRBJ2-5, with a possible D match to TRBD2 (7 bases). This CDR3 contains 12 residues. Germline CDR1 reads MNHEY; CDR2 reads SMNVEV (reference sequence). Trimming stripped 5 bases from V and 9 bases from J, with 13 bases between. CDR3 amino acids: CASSPLGGPQYF. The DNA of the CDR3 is TGTGCCAGCAGTCCGCTCGGGGGGCCCCAGTACTTC.

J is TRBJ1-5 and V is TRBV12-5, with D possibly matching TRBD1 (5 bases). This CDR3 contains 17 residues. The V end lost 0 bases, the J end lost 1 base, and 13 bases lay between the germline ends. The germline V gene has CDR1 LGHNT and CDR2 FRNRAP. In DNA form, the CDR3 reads TGTGCTAGTGGTTTGGTACAGGTCGGGAGAAGCAATCAGCCCCAGCATTTT. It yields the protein CASGLVQVGRSNQPQHF.